The rows below give T cell receptor beta chains drawn from one sample of a study of T cell repertoires in ileal Crohn's disease. Repertoires were generated with immunoSEQ multiplex PCR, while TCRdb's copy carries only in-frame clones and drops some. The table shows about 12,000 clones, with around four fifths occurring only once. The material sequenced was ileal tissue. The origin of the receptors is an adult with Crohn's disease. Both conserved end residues are part of each CDR3. Each record gives: V gene, J gene, D gene, clone size, CDR3 protein, CDR3 DNA. A D gene is named only where the DNA matches it firmly. Not every row has a clone size; where given, it reads once, few, many or a size class.

V gene: TRBV11-2; J gene: TRBJ2-7; D gene: NA; clone size: NA; CDR3 protein: CASSLIPQGRRYEQYF; CDR3 DNA: TGTGCCAGCAGCTTAATCCCCCAGGGGCGGAGGTACGAGCAGTACTTC
V gene: TRBV7-9; J gene: TRBJ2-1; D gene: NA; clone size: NA; CDR3 protein: CASIHRSQEAGFF; CDR3 DNA: TGTGCCAGCATCCATCGAAGCCAGGAGGCCGGGTTCTTC
V gene: TRBV28; J gene: TRBJ1-1; D gene: TRBD1; clone size: few; CDR3 protein: CASTIHRGRNTEAFF; CDR3 DNA: TGTGCCAGCACCATCCACAGGGGGCGGAACACTGAAGCTTTCTTT
V gene: TRBV13; J gene: TRBJ2-1; D gene: TRBD2; clone size: NA; CDR3 protein: CASSLRAGTSGGIGHEQFF; CDR3 DNA: TGTGCCAGCAGCTTAAGAGCCGGGACTAGCGGGGGAATAGGACATGAGCAGTTCTTC
V gene: TRBV11-2; J gene: TRBJ1-1; D gene: NA; clone size: NA; CDR3 protein: CASSLDGSRSKAFF; CDR3 DNA: TGTGCCAGCAGCTTAGATGGGTCTCGTAGCAAAGCTTTCTTT
V gene: TRBV6-1; J gene: TRBJ2-7; D gene: TRBD2; clone size: NA; CDR3 protein: CASSGWTSSYEQYF; CDR3 DNA: TGTGCCAGCAGTGGCTGGACTAGCTCCTACGAGCAGTACTTC
V gene: TRBV5-1; J gene: TRBJ2-7; D gene: NA; clone size: NA; CDR3 protein: CASSLVSSGIDEQYF; CDR3 DNA: TGCGCCAGCAGCTTAGTGAGTAGCGGTATTGACGAGCAGTACTTC
V gene: TRBV6-1; J gene: TRBJ1-3; D gene: NA; clone size: NA; CDR3 protein: CASSHGTRGNTIYF; CDR3 DNA: TGTGCCAGCAGCCACGGGACTCGAGGAAACACCATATATTTT
V gene: TRBV9; J gene: TRBJ1-5; D gene: NA; clone size: NA; CDR3 protein: CASSVGSAGQPQHF; CDR3 DNA: TGTGCCAGCAGCGTCGGCAGCGCGGGTCAGCCCCAGCATTTT
V gene: TRBV2; J gene: TRBJ2-1; D gene: TRBD1; clone size: NA; CDR3 protein: CASIHEGASRATEQFF; CDR3 DNA: TGTGCCAGCATCCACGAGGGGGCCTCCCGGGCTACTGAGCAGTTCTTC
V gene: TRBV6-1; J gene: TRBJ2-5; D gene: TRBD1; clone size: NA; CDR3 protein: CASRQGAWETQYF; CDR3 DNA: TGTGCCAGCAGACAGGGGGCTTGGGAGACCCAGTACTTC
V gene: TRBV4-3; J gene: TRBJ2-7; D gene: TRBD2; clone size: NA; CDR3 protein: CASSLSTSGNYEQYF; CDR3 DNA: TGCGCCAGCTCCCTGAGCACTAGCGGGAACTACGAGCAGTACTTC
V gene: TRBV30; J gene: TRBJ1-1; D gene: TRBD1; clone size: once; CDR3 protein: CAWSTRGPMNTEAFF; CDR3 DNA: TGTGCCTGGAGTACCAGGGGGCCCATGAACACTGAAGCTTTCTTT
V gene: TRBV2; J gene: TRBJ1-1; D gene: TRBD1; clone size: NA; CDR3 protein: CASSEEGGGRTEAFF; CDR3 DNA: TGTGCCAGCAGTGAAGAAGGAGGGGGCCGCACTGAAGCTTTCTTT
V gene: TRBV9; J gene: TRBJ1-1; D gene: NA; clone size: NA; CDR3 protein: CASSETGLGNTEAFF; CDR3 DNA: TGTGCCAGCAGCGAGACGGGTTTGGGGAACACTGAAGCTTTCTTT
V gene: TRBV5-6; J gene: TRBJ2-2; D gene: NA; clone size: NA; CDR3 protein: CASSLGAWTGELFF; CDR3 DNA: TGTGCCAGCAGCTTGGGGGCATGGACCGGGGAGCTGTTTTTT
V gene: TRBV25-1; J gene: TRBJ1-5; D gene: TRBD1; clone size: once; CDR3 protein: CASSAQGAHGNQPQHF; CDR3 DNA: TGTGCCAGCAGTGCACAGGGGGCGCATGGCAATCAGCCCCAGCATTTT
V gene: TRBV2; J gene: TRBJ2-1; D gene: NA; clone size: NA; CDR3 protein: CASSETAGQFF; CDR3 DNA: TGTGCCAGCAGTGAAACGGCGGGGCAGTTCTTC
V gene: TRBV7-3; J gene: TRBJ2-2; D gene: TRBD2; clone size: NA; CDR3 protein: CASTPGGLTDTGELFF; CDR3 DNA: TGTGCCAGCACCCCGGGGGGGCTCACAGACACCGGGGAGCTGTTTTTT
V gene: TRBV5-1; J gene: TRBJ2-7; D gene: NA; clone size: NA; CDR3 protein: CASSLQGGLSYEQYF; CDR3 DNA: TGCGCCAGCAGCCTACAGGGCGGCCTTTCCTACGAGCAGTACTTC
V gene: TRBV25-1; J gene: TRBJ2-2; D gene: TRBD1; clone size: NA; CDR3 protein: CASSDKDRGRAGELFF; CDR3 DNA: TGTGCCAGCAGTGACAAGGACAGGGGGCGAGCCGGGGAGCTGTTTTTT
V gene: TRBV5-1; J gene: TRBJ1-1; D gene: TRBD1; clone size: once; CDR3 protein: CASSGTGQGGTEAFF; CDR3 DNA: TGCGCCAGCAGCGGAACGGGACAGGGAGGCACTGAAGCTTTCTTT
V gene: TRBV7-3; J gene: TRBJ2-3; D gene: NA; clone size: NA; CDR3 protein: CASAWGVTDTQYF; CDR3 DNA: TGTGCCAGCGCCTGGGGGGTCACAGATACGCAGTATTTT
V gene: TRBV4-1; J gene: TRBJ2-1; D gene: TRBD2; clone size: NA; CDR3 protein: CASSAAGGFQNADYNEQFF; CDR3 DNA: TGCGCCAGCAGCGCAGCGGGGGGGTTTCAAAACGCGGACTACAATGAGCAGTTCTTC
V gene: TRBV21-1; J gene: TRBJ2-5; D gene: NA; clone size: NA; CDR3 protein: CASSDPMDSFQETQYF; CDR3 DNA: TGTGCCAGCAGCGACCCAATGGACAGCTTCCAAGAGACCCAGTACTTC
V gene: TRBV5-4; J gene: TRBJ1-4; D gene: NA; clone size: NA; CDR3 protein: CASSLNQGGEKLFF; CDR3 DNA: TGTGCCAGCAGCTTAAATCAGGGAGGTGAAAAACTGTTTTTT
V gene: TRBV7-8; J gene: TRBJ1-4; D gene: TRBD1; clone size: once; CDR3 protein: CASSPRDREYEKLFF; CDR3 DNA: TGTGCCAGCAGCCCCAGGGACAGGGAGTATGAAAAACTGTTTTTT
V gene: TRBV5-4; J gene: TRBJ2-7; D gene: TRBD2; clone size: once; CDR3 protein: CASSETLAGPRNEQYF; CDR3 DNA: TGTGCCAGCAGCGAGACTTTAGCGGGCCCCCGGAACGAGCAGTACTTC
V gene: TRBV2; J gene: TRBJ2-1; D gene: TRBD2; clone size: NA; CDR3 protein: CASRDTSGVYNEQFF; CDR3 DNA: TGTGCCAGCAGGGATACTAGCGGGGTGTACAATGAGCAGTTCTTC
V gene: TRBV7-8; J gene: TRBJ1-2; D gene: NA; clone size: NA; CDR3 protein: CASSLGGRGYGYTF; CDR3 DNA: TGTGCCAGCAGCTTAGGAGGCAGGGGCTATGGCTACACCTTC
V gene: TRBV13; J gene: TRBJ2-7; D gene: TRBD1; clone size: NA; CDR3 protein: CASSCFGTGVPHEQYF; CDR3 DNA: TGTGCCAGCAGCTGTTTCGGGACAGGGGTCCCCCACGAGCAGTACTTC
V gene: TRBV9; J gene: TRBJ2-7; D gene: TRBD2; clone size: NA; CDR3 protein: CASSVAPGTSGNDEQYF; CDR3 DNA: TGTGCCAGCAGCGTGGCCCCTGGGACTAGCGGGAACGACGAGCAGTACTTC
V gene: TRBV10-3; J gene: TRBJ2-1; D gene: NA; clone size: NA; CDR3 protein: CAISGRDNEQFF; CDR3 DNA: TGTGCCATCAGTGGACGGGACAATGAGCAGTTCTTC
V gene: TRBV9; J gene: TRBJ2-7; D gene: NA; clone size: few; CDR3 protein: CASSVGVESGEQYF; CDR3 DNA: TGTGCCAGCAGCGTAGGGGTAGAATCGGGGGAGCAGTACTTC